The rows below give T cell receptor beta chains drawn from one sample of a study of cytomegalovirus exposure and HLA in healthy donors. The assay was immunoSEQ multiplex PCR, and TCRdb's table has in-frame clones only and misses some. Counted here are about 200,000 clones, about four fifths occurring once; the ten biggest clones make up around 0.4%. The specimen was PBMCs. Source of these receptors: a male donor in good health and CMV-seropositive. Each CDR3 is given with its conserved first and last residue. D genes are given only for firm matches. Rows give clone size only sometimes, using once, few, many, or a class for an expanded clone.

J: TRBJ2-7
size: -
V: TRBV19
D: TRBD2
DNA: TGTGCCAGTGCCGGAGGACTAGCGGGACAGTCCTACGAGCAGTACTTC
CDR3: CASAGGLAGQSYEQYF

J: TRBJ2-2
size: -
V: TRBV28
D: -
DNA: TGTGCCAGCAGCCCCCCTGCGCCCACCGGGGAGCTGTTTTTT
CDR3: CASSPPAPTGELFF

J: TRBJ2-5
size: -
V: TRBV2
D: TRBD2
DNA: TGTGCCAGCAGTTTACCAGCGGGGGGCCAAGAGACCCAGTACTTC
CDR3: CASSLPAGGQETQYF

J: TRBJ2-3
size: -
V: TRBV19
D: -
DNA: TGTGCCAGTAGTTCCGCGGGACTCACTATCACAGATACGCAGTATTTT
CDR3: CASSSAGLTITDTQYF

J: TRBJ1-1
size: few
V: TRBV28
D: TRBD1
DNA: TGTGCCAGCAGTGGGACAGTTGCAACATTAACAGGTGAAGCTTTCTTT
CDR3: CASSGTVATLTGEAFF

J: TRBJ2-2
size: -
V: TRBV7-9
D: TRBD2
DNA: TGTGCCAGCAGCCCTGCGGGGGGCGCATCGAACACCGGGGAGCTGTTTTTT
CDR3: CASSPAGGASNTGELFF

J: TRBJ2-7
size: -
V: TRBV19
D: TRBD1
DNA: TGTGCCAGTAGTTCAACAGGGGCCTACGAGCAGTACTTC
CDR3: CASSSTGAYEQYF

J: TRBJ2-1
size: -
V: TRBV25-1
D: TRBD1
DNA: TGTGCCAGCAGTGAAATCGGGACAGCCTCCTTCTTC
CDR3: CASSEIGTASFF

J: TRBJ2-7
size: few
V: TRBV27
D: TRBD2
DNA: TGTGCCAGCAGACCGGTCGGGGGGGGCCACGAGCAGTACTTC
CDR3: CASRPVGGGHEQYF

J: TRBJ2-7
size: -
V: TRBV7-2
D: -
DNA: TGTGCCAGCAGCTTAGTACTAGGCCCCTACGAGCAGTACTTC
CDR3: CASSLVLGPYEQYF

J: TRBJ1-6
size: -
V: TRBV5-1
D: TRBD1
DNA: TGTGCCAGCAGCCCTCGGACAGGGGGAGGTTCACCCCTCCACTTT
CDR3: CASSPRTGGGSPLHF

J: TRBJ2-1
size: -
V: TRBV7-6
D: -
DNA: TGTGCCAGCAGTACCCCCGGTGGGGGTCGGCGGGGCATCGAGCAGTTCTTC
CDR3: CASSTPGGGRRGIEQFF

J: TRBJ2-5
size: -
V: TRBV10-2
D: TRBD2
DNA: TGCGCCAGCAGATCTAGCGGGGGCCGGCAAGAGACCCAGTACTTC
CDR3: CASRSSGGRQETQYF

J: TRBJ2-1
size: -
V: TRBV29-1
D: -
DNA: TGCAGCGTTGACAGGGAGCAGTTCTTC
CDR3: CSVDREQFF

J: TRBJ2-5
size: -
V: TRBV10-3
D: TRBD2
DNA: TGTGCCATAGCGGGAGCCCCACCGGAGACCCAGTACTTC
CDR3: CAIAGAPPETQYF

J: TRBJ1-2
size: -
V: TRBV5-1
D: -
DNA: TGCGCCAGCAGCTGGACAAGGGGTGGCTACACCTTC
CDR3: CASSWTRGGYTF

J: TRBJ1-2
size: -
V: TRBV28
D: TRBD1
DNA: TGTGCCAGCGAGGGCCGGGACAGGGTTCGGTACGGCTACACCTTC
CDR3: CASEGRDRVRYGYTF

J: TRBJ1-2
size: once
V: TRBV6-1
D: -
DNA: TGTGCCAGCAGTGAAACAACAGGGTATGGCTACACCTTC
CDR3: CASSETTGYGYTF

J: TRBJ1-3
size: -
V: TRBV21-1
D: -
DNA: TGTGCCAGCAGCGAGTTCCATGGGGGGTACGCCACCATATATTTT
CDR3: CASSEFHGGYATIYF

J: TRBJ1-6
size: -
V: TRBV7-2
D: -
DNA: TGTGCCAGCAGCGTGGACAGTAGCTCCTATAATTCACCCCTCCACTTT
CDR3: CASSVDSSSYNSPLHF

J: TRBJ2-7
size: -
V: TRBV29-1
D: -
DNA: TGCAGCGTTGAACGCAGGGGTCCCTCCTACGAGCAGTACTTC
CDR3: CSVERRGPSYEQYF

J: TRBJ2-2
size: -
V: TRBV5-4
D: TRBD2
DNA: TGTGCCAGCAGCCCAGCGGGGGGGTCGAACACCGGGGAGCTGTTTTTT
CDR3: CASSPAGGSNTGELFF

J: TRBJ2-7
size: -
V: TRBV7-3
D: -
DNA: TGTGCCAGCAGCTTATGGGCCAGCTACGAGCAGTACTTC
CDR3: CASSLWASYEQYF

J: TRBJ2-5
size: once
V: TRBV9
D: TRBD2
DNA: TGTGCCAGCAGCGTAGGCTCGAGCGGGGGAAGAGAGACCCAGTACTTC
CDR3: CASSVGSSGGRETQYF

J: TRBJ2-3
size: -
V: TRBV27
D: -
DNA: TGTGCCAGCAGTTTTACTTCCTTCACAGATACGCAGTATTTT
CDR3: CASSFTSFTDTQYF

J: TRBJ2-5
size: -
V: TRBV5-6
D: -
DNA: TGTGCCAGCAGCTGGCCCCTAGGGGCCCAACAAGAGACCCAGTACTTC
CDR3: CASSWPLGAQQETQYF

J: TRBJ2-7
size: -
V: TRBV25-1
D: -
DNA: TGTGCCAGCAGGATGGGGGGTTTCGGGCACGAGCAGTACTTC
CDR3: CASRMGGFGHEQYF

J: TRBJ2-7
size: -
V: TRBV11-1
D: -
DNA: TGTGCCAGCAGCGGGGATAAACCCGGGACTTTCTCCTACGAGCAGTACTTC
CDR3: CASSGDKPGTFSYEQYF

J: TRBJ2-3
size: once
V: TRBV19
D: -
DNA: TGTGCCAGTAGTATCCAACTGCGAACAGATACGCAGTATTTT
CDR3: CASSIQLRTDTQYF

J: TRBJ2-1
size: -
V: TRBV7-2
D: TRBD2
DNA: TGTGCCAGCAGCTTAGGGGGGCTAGCGGGATTGGAGCAGTTCTTC
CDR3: CASSLGGLAGLEQFF

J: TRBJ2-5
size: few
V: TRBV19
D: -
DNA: TGTGCCAGTAGTTCGTACCAAGAGACCCAGTACTTC
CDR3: CASSSYQETQYF

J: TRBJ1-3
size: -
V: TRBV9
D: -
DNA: TGTGCCAGCAGCGGGGGGGGGAGTCCTGGAAACACCATATATTTT
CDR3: CASSGGGSPGNTIYF

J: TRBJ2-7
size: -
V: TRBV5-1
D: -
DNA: TGCGCCAGCAGCGACCGGGGGCAGTACTTC
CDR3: CASSDRGQYF

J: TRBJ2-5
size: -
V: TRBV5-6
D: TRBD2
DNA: TGTGCCAGCAGCTTGACACAGCGGGGGGCTGAGACCCAGTACTTC
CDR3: CASSLTQRGAETQYF

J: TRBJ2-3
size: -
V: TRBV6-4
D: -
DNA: TGTGCCAGCAGCCCCGTCAGGTCAGATACGCAGTATTTT
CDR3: CASSPVRSDTQYF

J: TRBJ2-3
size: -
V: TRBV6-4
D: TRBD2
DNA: TGTGCCAGCAGTGACTCGGGGACTAGCGGGGCAGATACGCAGTATTTT
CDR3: CASSDSGTSGADTQYF

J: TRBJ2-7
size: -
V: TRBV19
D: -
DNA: TGTGCCAGTAGTGTCGAGTGGCAGGCCTCCTACGAGCAGTACTTC
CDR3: CASSVEWQASYEQYF

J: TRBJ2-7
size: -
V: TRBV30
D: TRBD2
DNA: TGTGCCTGGAGTGTACGGCGGGAGGGCCGGGAGCAGTACTTC
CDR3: CAWSVRREGREQYF

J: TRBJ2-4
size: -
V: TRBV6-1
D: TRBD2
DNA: TGTGCCAGCAGTGAACTCATTGGGTTAGCGGGAGAGGTGAAAAACATTCAGTACTTC
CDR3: CASSELIGLAGEVKNIQYF

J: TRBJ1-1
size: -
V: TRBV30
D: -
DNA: TGTGCCTGGAGTCGGGAGACGTTCCCCATGAACACTGAAGCTTTCTTT
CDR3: CAWSRETFPMNTEAFF

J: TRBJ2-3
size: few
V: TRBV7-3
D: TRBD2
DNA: TGTGCCAGCAGCTCACGCGGGACTAGCGGGACCACAGATACGCAGTATTTT
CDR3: CASSSRGTSGTTDTQYF

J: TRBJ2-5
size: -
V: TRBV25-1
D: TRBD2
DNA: TGTGCCAGCAGTGAACATCGCGGGAGCGGAGAGACCCAGTACTTC
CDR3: CASSEHRGSGETQYF

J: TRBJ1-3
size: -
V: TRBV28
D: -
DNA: TGTGCCAGCAGTCTAGTGGAACACTCTGGAAACACCATATATTTT
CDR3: CASSLVEHSGNTIYF

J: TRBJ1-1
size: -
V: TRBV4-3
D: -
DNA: TGCGCCAGCAGCCGGGACACCATGAACACTGAAGCTTTCTTT
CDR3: CASSRDTMNTEAFF

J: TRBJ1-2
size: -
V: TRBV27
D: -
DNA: TGTGCCAGCAGTCCCTCTCCGAAAGGGACACATTATGGCTACACCTTC
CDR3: CASSPSPKGTHYGYTF

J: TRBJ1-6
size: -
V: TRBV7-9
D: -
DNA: TGTGCCAGCAGCTTACAGCAGGACAGCAATTCACCCCTCCACTTT
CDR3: CASSLQQDSNSPLHF

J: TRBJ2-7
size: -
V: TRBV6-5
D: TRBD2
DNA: TGTGCCAGCAGTTACGAGAGCGGGAGCCTCCACGAGCAGTACTTC
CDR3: CASSYESGSLHEQYF